What follows are 12 T cell receptor beta chains derived from one specimen sequenced in a study of CD8+CD57+ T cells in acquired aplastic anemia. CDR3 and TCR beta VDJ profiling relied on genomic DNA as the template. TCRdb re-analysed the reads in MiXCR, keeping a single row per CDR3 protein. Found here are about 160,000 distinct CDR3 sequences, roughly 45% of them singletons; the top ten hold approximately 1%. Source material: sorted CD4+, CD8+, or CD8+CD57+ T cells (not recorded which) from PBMCs. These receptors all stem from a human donor in good health.

This chain links TRBV6-2 or TRBV6-3 with TRBJ1-5; no firm D call. Between the trimmed V and J ends, which lost 4 bases and 3 bases, there was a span of 10 bases. Looked up from germline, CDR1 is MNHEY and CDR2 is SVGEGT. This CDR3 has 14 amino acids. For the CDR3, the DNA is TGTGCCAGCAGTTTCATAGAGGACAATCAGCCCCAGCATTTT. Residues: CASSFIEDNQPQHF.

Worth noting for this clonotype: A much larger clone differs from this one at a single base, so this may be a read error. V gene TRBV7-2 combines with J gene TRBJ1-1; the D gene is possibly TRBD1 (6 bases). Germline lookup yields CDR1 SGHTA and CDR2 FQGNSA. The CDR3 sequence is 12 residues long. V shed 5 bases and J shed 8 bases, with 12 bases lying between them. Here the CDR3 reads CASSPVGAEAFF. The CDR3 DNA reads TGTGCCAGCAGCCCCGTGGGGGCCGAAGCTTTCTTT. Full variable domain (rest looked up from reference TRBV7-2 and TRBJ1-1): GAGVSQSPSNKVTEKGKDVELRCDPISGHTALYWYRQSLGQGLEFLIYFQGNSAPDKSGLPSDRFSAERTGGSVSTLTIQRTQQEDSAVYLCASSPVGAEAFFGQGTRLTVV.

This clonotype occurred many times. V usage is TRBV10-3 and J usage is TRBJ1-1, with 8 bases fitting TRBD1. J was trimmed by 1 base and V by 3 bases; bases with no gene match: 13. The CDR3 runs 18 residues. Per germline, CDR1 ENHRY and CDR2 SYGVKD. CDR3 loop: CAISDHDRGPNPNTEAFF. The DNA of the CDR3 is TGTGCCATCAGTGACCACGACAGGGGACCGAACCCGAACACTGAAGCTTTCTTT.

This clonotype was seen many times. This chain joins TRBV5-5 and TRBJ2-3; D is perhaps TRBD1 (5 bases). The V end was cut by 0 bases, the J end by 0 bases, with 8 bases between. Per the germline V gene, CDR1 is SGHKS and CDR2 is YYEKEE (reference sequence). The CDR3 runs 15 residues. CDR3: CASSLGTLSTDTQYF. Here the CDR3 DNA reads TGTGCCAGCAGCTTGGGGACACTGAGCACAGATACGCAGTATTTT.

Only a few counts were recorded for this clonotype. The chain carries TRBV29-1 and TRBJ2-1; possible D gene TRBD2, 5 bases. Germline V lookup: CDR1 SQVTM, CDR2 ANQGSEA. Trimming left V 7 bases short and J 10 bases short, with 8 bases between. The CDR3 has 9 residues. CDR3 sequence (DNA): TGCAGCGCTGGAGGCGAGCAGTTCTTC. It codes for CSAGGEQFF.

This clonotype has at least ten counts. The genes are TRBV9 and TRBJ2-1; 9 nucleotides align to TRBD1. J gave up 8 bases and V 4 bases, and 13 bases lay outside the gene matches. Per the germline V gene, CDR1 is SGDLS and CDR2 is YYNGEE. The CDR3 is 16 residues long. CDR3 sequence (DNA): TGTGCCAGCAGCCCACGAATAGGGACAGGGATGGATGAGCAGTTCTTC. This translates into CASSPRIGTGMDEQFF.

This clonotype showed up many times. This chain links TRBV6-1 with TRBJ1-2; 7 bases are a match to TRBD1. The CDR3 contains 14 residues. After removal of 5 bases from V and 3 bases from J, the junction contained 6 bases not matched to a gene. The V gene's germline CDR1 is MNHNS and CDR2 SASEGT. The CDR3 is CASSPDRDYYGYTF. CDR3 nucleotide sequence: TGTGCCAGCAGTCCAGACAGGGACTACTATGGCTACACCTTC.

The chain has TRBV5-8 and TRBJ2-7; D is possibly TRBD1 (6 bases). Trimming shortened V by 2 bases and J by 3 bases, and 12 bases separated the two germline ends. Looked up from germline, CDR1 is SGHTS and CDR2 is YDEGEE. This CDR3 has 14 residues. The CDR3 DNA reads as TGTGCCAGCAGCTTCGGGCAGGGGAACTACGAGCAGTACTTC. It specifies CASSFGQGNYEQYF.

The chain is built from TRBV11-1 and TRBJ1-4; TRBD1 matches at 7 bases. CDR3 length: 16 residues. Germline-derived CDR1 and CDR2 are SGHAT and FQDESV (reference sequence). With V trimmed by 5 bases and J by 2 bases, 8 bases remained unmatched. The CDR3 here is CASSPWPGGTNEKLFF. For the CDR3, the DNA is TGTGCCAGCAGCCCATGGCCAGGGGGTACTAATGAAAAACTGTTTTTT.

Note on this clonotype: One end of the junction fails to match germline, which may point to a read error. The genes are TRBV6-1 and TRBJ1-1, with 7 positions matching TRBD1. This CDR3 has 14 residues. In germline, CDR1 is MNHNS, CDR2 SASEGT. The CDR3 nucleotides are TGTGCCAGCGGTGAAAGGGGACAGTTAACTGAAGCTTTCTTT. As protein: CASGERGQLTEAFF.

This clonotype was picked up many times. The chain employs TRBV4-2 and TRBJ1-6, with 9 positions matching TRBD1. Germline V lookup: CDR1 LGHNA, CDR2 YNFKEQ. V dropped 5 bases and J dropped 10; count of bases not matched to a gene: 12. The CDR3 runs 16 residues. As DNA, the CDR3 is TGTGCCAGCAGCGCCGCATCGGGACAGGGAGCATCACCCCTCCACTTT. Translated: CASSAASGQGASPLHF.

For this clonotype: A read error is possible here, since a much larger clone lies one base away. The chain is built from TRBV6-1 and TRBJ2-7; 7 nucleotides line up with TRBD1. The CDR3 contains 13 residues. Germline CDR1 reads MNHNS; CDR2 reads SASEGT. Trimming removed 6 bases from V and 2 bases from J; junction bases left unmatched: 4. CDR3 sequence: CASRPGQPYEQYF. CDR3 coding DNA: TGTGCCAGCAGACCGGGACAGCCCTACGAGCAGTACTTC.